This TCR beta chain was recovered during a study of T cells in Graves' hyperthyroidism and ophthalmopathy. The germline V gene encodes CDR1 ENHRY and CDR2 SYGVKD. The CDR3 loop spans 18 amino acids. J gave up 7 bases and V 6 bases, and 16 bases lay outside the gene matches. Amplified TCR beta CDR3 regions came from RNA transcripts. Researchers ran a first-round RT-PCR on the TCR CDR3 using the HTBI primer set. Using its own MiXCR run on the multiplex PCR reads, TCRdb lists one record per CDR3 protein. The repertoire includes approximately 400,000 distinct CDR3 sequences, about a sixth of them detected once, and 28% sits in the top ten. Study results and caveats: Blood samples included most of the expanded thyroid clonotypes exceeding 0.001. Separating ophthalmopathy from stable hyperthyroidism was achieved by a 13 V-J model. Ophthalmopathy onset followed model prediction by a median about 6.9 months.

Together with thyroid ultrasound, orbital computed tomography, serum thyroxine and TRAb, clinical symptoms were used for diagnoses. This clonotype has at least ten counts. Antigen: not known. The genes are TRBV10-3 and TRBJ2-5; 14 nucleotides align to TRBD2. The clonotype was recovered from a woman between 18 and 29 years old with Graves' hyperthyroidism that later progressed to Graves' ophthalmopathy. Sequencing was carried out using blood. The CDR3 region has the DNA TGTGCCATCAGCGATAATCCAGGACTAGCGGGAGGCGGGGGGACCCAGTACTTC. It encodes CAISDNPGLAGGGGTQYF.